These 20 T cell receptor beta chains share one sample of origin, sequenced in a study of T-cell memory formation after mild COVID-19 (dated by TCRdb to about 2021). The library was obtained by 5' RACE. Sequencer: Illumina NovaSeq 6000. The public reads were quality trimmed at Q25 with fastp and then assembled into clones with MiXCR by TCRdb, keeping productive beta chains. Here each entry gathers all rows of one CDR3 protein and keeps the most common genes and DNA. The sample table records fewer than 450,000 distinct CDR3 sequences; 20% to 25% of these occur just once. Clones ranked in the top ten supply around an eighth of the sample. The sequencing sample was made of PBMCs or a T cell subset sorted from them (not recorded which). The receptors derive from an adult woman who had mild COVID-19 (a few samples of this study predate the infection). The sample titles of this study are shuffled in the database, so cell type and time point are left out; the donor was told from shared clones.

This clonotype was counted only a few times. The V and J genes are TRBV7-6 and TRBJ2-2, with 11 bases matching TRBD1. J was trimmed by 0 bases and V by 0 bases; bases with no gene match: 6. CDR1 is SGHVS and CDR2 is FNYEAQ in the germline V gene. This CDR3 contains 19 residues. CDR3: CASSLAGTGGIPNTGELFF. Written as DNA, the CDR3 is TGTGCCAGCAGCTTAGCTGGGACAGGGGGTATACCGAACACCGGGGAGCTGTTTTTT.

V gene TRBV6-6 combines with J gene TRBJ1-1; D may be TRBD1 (5 bases). In germline, CDR1 is MNHNY, CDR2 SVGAGI (reference sequence). V lost 5 bases to trimming and J lost 1 base, with 8 bases between them. The CDR3 consists of 13 residues. CDR3 loop: CASSNDRNTEAFF. For the CDR3, the DNA is TGTGCCAGCAGTAATGACAGGAACACTGAAGCTTTCTTT.

This clonotype has a count of ten or more. The chain has TRBV12-3 or TRBV12-4 and TRBJ1-5; 7 nucleotides agree with TRBD1. The J segment lost 4 bases and the V segment lost 6 bases, leaving 0 bases of the junction unmatched. CDR3 size: 12 residues. CDR3 sequence: CASRQGNQPQHF. The CDR3 nucleotides read TGTGCCAGCAGACAGGGGAATCAGCCCCAGCATTTT.

This clonotype occurred a few times. The V and J genes are TRBV11-3 and TRBJ2-1; possible D gene TRBD2, 5 bases. V dropped 5 bases and J dropped 1 base, with 15 bases sitting between them. Germline CDR1 and CDR2: SGHNT and YENEEA. This CDR3 comprises 16 residues. The chain's CDR3 is CASSPTGGPSYNEQFF. The DNA of the CDR3 is TGTGCCAGCAGCCCGACCGGCGGGCCTTCCTACAATGAGCAGTTCTTC.

The sample holds a few counts of this clonotype. This rearrangement joins TRBV6-2 or TRBV6-3 to TRBJ2-3, with 11 bases lining up with TRBD2. Germline loops: CDR1 MNHEY, CDR2 SVGEGT. The ends lost 6 bases at V and 5 bases at J; junction bases unmatched: 13. The CDR3 is 17 residues long. The CDR3 DNA is TGTGCCAGCAGCGACACCGTAGCGGGAGGGCCAGGAGATACGCAGTATTTT. It yields the protein CASSDTVAGGPGDTQYF.

This clonotype was observed a few times. The V call is TRBV7-8, the J call TRBJ2-3; TRBD2 matches at 12 bases. Per the germline V gene, CDR1 is SGHVS and CDR2 is FQNEAQ. The J segment lost 2 bases and the V segment lost 5 bases, leaving 5 bases of the junction unmatched. The CDR3 extends over 16 amino acids. This CDR3 is CASSDWTSGVTDTQYF. In nucleotides, the CDR3 is TGTGCCAGCAGCGATTGGACTAGCGGGGTCACAGATACGCAGTATTTT.

The chain is built from TRBV7-6 and TRBJ2-3; D is perhaps TRBD2 (5 bases). Germline lookup yields CDR1 SGHVS and CDR2 FNYEAQ. The V and J ends lost 5 bases and 6 bases respectively, with 18 bases between them. CDR3 length equals 15 residues. This CDR3 is CASSPDYGVWDTQYF. The CDR3 DNA reads TGTGCCAGCAGCCCAGATTACGGGGTTTGGGATACGCAGTATTTT.

V is TRBV12-3 or TRBV12-4 and J is TRBJ2-7; perhaps D is TRBD1 or TRBD2 (6 bases each). The V gene lost 4 bases and the J gene lost 6 bases, with 7 bases spanning the gap. This CDR3 is 11 amino acids long. The CDR3 protein is CASSWGAEQYF. The CDR3 DNA is TGTGCCAGCAGTTGGGGGGCCGAGCAGTACTTC.

This clonotype showed up many times. The chain has TRBV5-1 and TRBJ2-3; a weak D match, TRBD1 (6 bases). V lost 3 bases and J lost 1, with 12 bases in between. The CDR3 has 15 amino acids. Germline CDR1 SGHRS, CDR2 YFSETQ. CDR3 loop: CASSSTGDRTDTQYF. In DNA, the CDR3 is TGCGCCAGCAGCTCGACAGGAGACCGCACAGATACGCAGTATTTT.

In this sample, this clonotype turned up a few times. V usage is TRBV6-5 and J usage is TRBJ2-7; TRBD1 matches at 7 bases. After removal of 0 bases from V and 1 base from J, the junction contained 3 bases not matched to a gene. The length of the CDR3 is 15 residues. The germline CDR1 and CDR2 sequences are MNHEY and SVGAGI. Here the CDR3 DNA reads TGTGCCAGCAGTTACTCGGGACAGAGATCCTACGAGCAGTACTTC. It codes for CASSYSGQRSYEQYF.

This rearrangement joins TRBV7-8 to TRBJ2-1, with D uncertain. Trimming took 4 bases from V and 5 from J, leaving 6 bases between them. CDR1 SGHVS and CDR2 FQNEAQ come from the germline V gene. There are 12 residues in the CDR3. DNA for the CDR3: TGTGCCAGCAGCTCCCGACACAATGAGCAGTTCTTC. This gives the protein CASSSRHNEQFF. Filled out from reference TRBV7-8 and TRBJ2-1, the complete variable domain reads GAGVSQSPRYKVAKRGQDVALRCDPISGHVSLFWYQQALGQGPEFLTYFQNEAQLDKSGLPSDRFFAERPEGSVSTLKIQRTQQEDSAVYLCASSSRHNEQFFGPGTRLTVL.

V gene TRBV30 combines with J gene TRBJ2-1, with 10 bases matching TRBD2. This CDR3 has 13 amino acids. V was clipped by 2 bases and J by 6 bases; unmatched bases: 1. Germline CDR1 reads GTSNPN; CDR2 reads SVGIG (reference sequence). CDR3 residues: CAWSSGRANEQFF. CDR3 DNA sequence: TGTGCCTGGAGTAGCGGGAGGGCCAATGAGCAGTTCTTC.

This clonotype has a handful of counts. The J gene is TRBJ2-1, the V gene TRBV11-2; D is possibly TRBD1 (6 bases). Germline V gene data show CDR1 as SGHAT and CDR2 as FQNNGV. V was clipped by 7 bases and J by 8 bases, with 18 bases between them. The CDR3 consists of 14 residues. The CDR3 region is CASTSRGLKDEQFF. In DNA, the CDR3 is TGTGCCAGCACGTCCAGGGGTCTTAAGGATGAGCAGTTCTTC. The complete variable domain, with remaining parts taken from reference TRBV11-2 and TRBJ2-1, reads EAGVAQSPRYKIIEKRQSVAFWCNPISGHATLYWYQQILGQGPKLLIQFQNNGVVDDSQLPKDRFSAERLKGVDSTLKIQPAKLEDSAVYLCASTSRGLKDEQFFGPGTRLTVL.

V usage is TRBV5-1 and J usage is TRBJ2-7; 14 bases are shared with TRBD2. Germline CDR1 reads SGHRS; CDR2 reads YFSETQ. V trimming: 2 bases; J trimming: 2 bases; junction bases outside the gene matches: 6. The length of the CDR3 is 17 residues. CDR3 in DNA: TGCGCCAGCAGCTTTGGGACTAGCGGGAGCCAGACCTACGAGCAGTACTTC. Its protein product is CASSFGTSGSQTYEQYF.

This chain links TRBV7-8 with TRBJ2-7; a weak D match, TRBD1 (5 bases). Per the germline V gene, CDR1 is SGHVS and CDR2 is FQNEAQ. Trimming took off 0 bases at V and 2 bases at J, with 14 bases between the two ends. The CDR3 is made up of 16 amino acids. The CDR3 is CASSLAQGPRAYEQYF. Written as DNA, the CDR3 is TGTGCCAGCAGCTTAGCGCAGGGCCCTAGGGCCTACGAGCAGTACTTC.

This clonotype was detected a few times. This chain connects TRBV9 to TRBJ1-4; D gene unclear. CDR3 length: 11 amino acids. Germline lookup yields CDR1 SGDLS and CDR2 YYNGEE. The V end was cut by 3 bases, the J end by 8 bases, with 5 bases between. CDR3 loop: CASSEGEKLFF. Here the CDR3 DNA reads TGTGCCAGCAGCGAAGGAGAAAAACTGTTTTTT.

The chain couples TRBV6-6 to TRBJ2-5; 11 nucleotides agree with TRBD2. The CDR3 runs 14 residues. The ends lost 8 bases at V and 4 bases at J; junction bases unmatched: 6. CDR1 is MNHNY, CDR2 SVGAGI, per germline (reference sequence). The CDR3 region has the DNA TGTGCCAGCGGCCTTACTAGCGGGGGAGAGACCCAGTACTTC. It specifies CASGLTSGGETQYF.

This chain uses TRBV5-5 with TRBJ2-7, with 9 bases aligning to TRBD1. This CDR3 spans 15 amino acids. Germline assignment: CDR1 SGHKS and CDR2 YYEKEE (reference sequence). V lost 4 bases to trimming and J lost 1 base; unmatched junction nucleotides: 6. DNA of the CDR3: TGTGCCAGCAGCGCCCGACAGGGGGTTTCCTACGAGCAGTACTTC. As protein: CASSARQGVSYEQYF.

This chain joins TRBV2 and TRBJ2-2; TRBD1 matches 9 bases. CDR1 and CDR2 (germline): SNHLY, FYNNEI. The J segment lost 5 bases and the V segment lost 11 bases, leaving 6 bases of the junction unmatched. CDR3 length: 13 amino acids. The CDR3 sequence is CAGRTGETGELFF. The CDR3 nucleotides read TGTGCCGGGAGGACAGGGGAAACCGGGGAGCTGTTTTTT.

The genes are TRBV4-1 and TRBJ2-7; 7 bases are shared with TRBD1. The CDR3 is 15 residues long. The germline V gene encodes CDR1 MGHRA and CDR2 YSYEKL. After removal of 3 bases from V and 3 bases from J, the junction contained 8 bases not matched to a gene. In nucleotides, the CDR3 is TGCGCCAGCAGCCAGGGGACAGAAAGTTTCTACGAGCAGTACTTC. This encodes CASSQGTESFYEQYF.